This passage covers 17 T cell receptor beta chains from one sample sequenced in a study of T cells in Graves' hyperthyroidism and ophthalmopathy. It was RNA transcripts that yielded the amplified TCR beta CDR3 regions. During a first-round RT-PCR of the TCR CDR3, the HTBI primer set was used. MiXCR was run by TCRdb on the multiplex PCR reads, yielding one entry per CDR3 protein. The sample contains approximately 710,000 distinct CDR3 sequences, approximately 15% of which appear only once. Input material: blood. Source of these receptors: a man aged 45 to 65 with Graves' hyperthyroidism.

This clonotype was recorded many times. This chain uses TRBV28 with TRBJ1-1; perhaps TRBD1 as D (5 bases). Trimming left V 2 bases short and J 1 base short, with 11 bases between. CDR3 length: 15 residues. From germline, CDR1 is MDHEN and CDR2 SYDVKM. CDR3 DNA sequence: TGTGCCAGCAGTTTAGCGGGACTCACGAACACTGAAGCTTTCTTT. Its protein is CASSLAGLTNTEAFF.

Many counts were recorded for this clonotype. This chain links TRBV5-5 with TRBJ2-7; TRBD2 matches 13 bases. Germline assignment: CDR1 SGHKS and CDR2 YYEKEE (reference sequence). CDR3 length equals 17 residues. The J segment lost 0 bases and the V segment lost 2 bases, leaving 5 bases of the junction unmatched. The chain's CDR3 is CASSLGLAGALSYEQYF. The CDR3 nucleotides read TGTGCCAGCAGCTTAGGACTAGCGGGAGCCCTCTCCTACGAGCAGTACTTC.

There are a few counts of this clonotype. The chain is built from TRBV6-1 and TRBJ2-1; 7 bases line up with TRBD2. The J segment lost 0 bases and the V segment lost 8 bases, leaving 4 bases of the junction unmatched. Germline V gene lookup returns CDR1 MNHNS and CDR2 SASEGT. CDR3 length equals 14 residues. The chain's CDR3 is CASEGGSSYNEQFF. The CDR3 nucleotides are TGTGCCAGCGAGGGCGGGAGCTCCTACAATGAGCAGTTCTTC.

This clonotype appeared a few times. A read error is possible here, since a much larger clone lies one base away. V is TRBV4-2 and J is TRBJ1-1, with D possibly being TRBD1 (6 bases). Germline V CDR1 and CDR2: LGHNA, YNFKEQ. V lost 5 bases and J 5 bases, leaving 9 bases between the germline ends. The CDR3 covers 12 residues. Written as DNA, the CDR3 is TGTGCCAGCAGCTTTGACAGGACTGAAGCTTTCTTT. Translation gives CASSFDRTEAFF.

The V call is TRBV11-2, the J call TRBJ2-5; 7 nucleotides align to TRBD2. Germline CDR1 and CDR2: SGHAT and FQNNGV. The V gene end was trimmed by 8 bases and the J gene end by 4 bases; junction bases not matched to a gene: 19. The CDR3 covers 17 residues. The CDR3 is CASGNLALAANLETQYF. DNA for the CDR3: TGTGCCAGCGGCAACCTGGCCCTAGCGGCAAACCTAGAGACCCAGTACTTC.

This chain's CDR3 is CATSGNRGYEQYF. For the CDR3, the DNA is TGTGCCACCAGCGGCAACCGCGGGTACGAGCAGTACTTC. The genes are TRBV15 and TRBJ2-7; possibly TRBD2 for D (5 bases). The CDR3 loop spans 13 amino acids. Between the trimmed V and J ends, which lost 5 bases and 4 bases, there was a span of 12 bases. Germline V CDR1 and CDR2: LNHNV, YYDKDF (reference sequence). The full variable domain, with the rest looked up from reference TRBV15 and TRBJ2-7, is DAMVIQNPRYQVTQFGKPVTLSCSQTLNHNVMYWYQQKSSQAPKLLFHYYDKDFNNEADTPDNFQSRRPNTSFCFLDIRSPGLGDTAMYLCATSGNRGYEQYFGPGTRLTVT.

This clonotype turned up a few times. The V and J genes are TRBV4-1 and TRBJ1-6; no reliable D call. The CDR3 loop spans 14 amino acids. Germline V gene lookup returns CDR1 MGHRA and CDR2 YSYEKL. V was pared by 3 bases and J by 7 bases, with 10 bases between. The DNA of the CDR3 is TGCGCCAGCAGCCACGGACCGGTAAATTCACCCCTCCACTTT. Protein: CASSHGPVNSPLHF.

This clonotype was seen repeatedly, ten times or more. DNA of the CDR3: TGTGCCAGCAGCCCTGAGGGGGCGGGAGGGCGGAACATTCAGTACTTC. Amino acid sequence: CASSPEGAGGRNIQYF. V and J are TRBV7-8 and TRBJ2-4, with TRBD2 matching over 9 bases. The CDR3 has 16 residues. The J segment lost 7 bases and the V segment lost 5 bases, leaving 12 bases of the junction unmatched. Germline-derived CDR1 and CDR2 are SGHVS and FQNEAQ.

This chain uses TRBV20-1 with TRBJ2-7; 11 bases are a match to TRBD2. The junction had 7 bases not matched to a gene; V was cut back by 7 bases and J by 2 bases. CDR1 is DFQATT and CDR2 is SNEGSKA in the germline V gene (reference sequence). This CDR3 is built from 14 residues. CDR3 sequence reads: CSVLAGGKPYEQYF. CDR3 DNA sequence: TGCAGTGTCCTAGCGGGAGGTAAACCCTACGAGCAGTACTTC.

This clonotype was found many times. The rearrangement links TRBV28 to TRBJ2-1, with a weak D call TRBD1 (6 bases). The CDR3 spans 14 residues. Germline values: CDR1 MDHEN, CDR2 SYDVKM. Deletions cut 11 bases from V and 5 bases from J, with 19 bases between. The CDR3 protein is CAGFEERDNNEQFF. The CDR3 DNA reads TGTGCCGGTTTCGAGGAGAGGGACAACAATGAGCAGTTCTTC.

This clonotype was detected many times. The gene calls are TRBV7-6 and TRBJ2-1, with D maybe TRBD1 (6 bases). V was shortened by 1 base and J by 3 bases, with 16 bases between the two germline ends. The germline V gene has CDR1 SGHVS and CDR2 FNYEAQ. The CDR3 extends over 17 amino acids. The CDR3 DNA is TGTGCCAGCAGCTTAGTTACCGGGACACCGAACTACAATGAGCAGTTCTTC. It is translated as CASSLVTGTPNYNEQFF. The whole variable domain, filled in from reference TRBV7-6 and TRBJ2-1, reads GAGVSQSPRYKVTKRGQDVALRCDPISGHVSLYWYRQALGQGPEFLTYFNYEAQQDKSGLPNDRFSAERPEGSISTLTIQRTEQRDSAMYRCASSLVTGTPNYNEQFFGPGTRLTVL.

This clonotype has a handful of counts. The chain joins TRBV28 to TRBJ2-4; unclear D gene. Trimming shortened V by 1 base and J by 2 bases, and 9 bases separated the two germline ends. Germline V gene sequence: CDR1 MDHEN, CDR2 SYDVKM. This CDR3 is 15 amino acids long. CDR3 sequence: CASSLLAGPKNIQYF. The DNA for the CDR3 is TGTGCCAGCAGTTTATTGGCAGGCCCCAAAAACATTCAGTACTTC.

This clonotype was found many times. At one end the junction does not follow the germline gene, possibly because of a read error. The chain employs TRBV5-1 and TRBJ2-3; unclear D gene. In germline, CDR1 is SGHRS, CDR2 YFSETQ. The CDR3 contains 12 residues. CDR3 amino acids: CASSLPTDTQYF. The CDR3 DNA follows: TGTGCCAGCAGTTTACCCACAGATACGCAGTATTTT. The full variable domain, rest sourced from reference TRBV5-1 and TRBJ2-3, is KAGVTQTPRYLIKTRGQQVTLSCSPISGHRSVSWYQQTPGQGLQFLFEYFSETQRNKGNFPGRFSGRQFSNSRSEMNVSTLELGDSALYLCASSLPTDTQYFGPGTRLTVL.

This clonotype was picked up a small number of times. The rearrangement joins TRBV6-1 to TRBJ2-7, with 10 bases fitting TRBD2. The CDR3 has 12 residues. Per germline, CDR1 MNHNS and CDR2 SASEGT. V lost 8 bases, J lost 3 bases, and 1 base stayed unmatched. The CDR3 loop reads CASGTSVYEQYF. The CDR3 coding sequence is TGTGCCAGCGGGACTAGCGTCTACGAGCAGTACTTC.

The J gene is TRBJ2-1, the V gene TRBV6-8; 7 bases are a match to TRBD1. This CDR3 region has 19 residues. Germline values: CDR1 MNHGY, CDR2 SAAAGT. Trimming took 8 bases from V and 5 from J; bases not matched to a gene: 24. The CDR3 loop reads CASARATGAAGVYDNEQFF. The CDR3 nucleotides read TGTGCCAGCGCACGAGCCACAGGGGCCGCCGGGGTATACGACAATGAGCAGTTCTTC.

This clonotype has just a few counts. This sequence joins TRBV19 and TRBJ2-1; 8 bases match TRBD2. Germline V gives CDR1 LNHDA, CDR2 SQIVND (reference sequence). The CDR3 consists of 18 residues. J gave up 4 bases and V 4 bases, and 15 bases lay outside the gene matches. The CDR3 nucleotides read TGTGCCAGTAGTAGAATTCTCGGGAGGGCCGTCGTGTACAATGAGCAGTTCTTC. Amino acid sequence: CASSRILGRAVVYNEQFF.

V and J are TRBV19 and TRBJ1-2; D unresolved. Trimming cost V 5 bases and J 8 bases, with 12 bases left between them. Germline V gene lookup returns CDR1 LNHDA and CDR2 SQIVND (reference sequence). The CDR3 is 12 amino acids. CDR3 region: CASSQTLWGYTF. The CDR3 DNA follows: TGTGCCAGTAGTCAGACCCTGTGGGGCTACACCTTC.